One and the same sample provided the 23 T cell receptor beta chains below, sequenced in a study of blood T cell repertoires in COVID-19. Here immunoSEQ multiplex PCR was the method, and the copy in TCRdb shows in-frame clones only, minus some. The sample has 20,000 to 25,000 clones, about 83% seen once. The sample was peripheral blood. Receptors originate from a man aged 65 to 79 with acute or convalescent COVID-19.

The genes are TRBV19 and TRBJ1-1; 7 bases align to TRBD1. Germline CDR1 is LNHDA and CDR2 is SQIVND (reference sequence). CDR3 length: 13 amino acids. With 0 bases clipped from V and 10 bases from J, the junction kept 5 bases outside the gene matches. The CDR3 sequence: CASSIDKGAGAFF. The CDR3 nucleotides are TGTGCCAGTAGTATAGATAAGGGGGCGGGAGCTTTCTTT.

The rearrangement links TRBV11-2 to TRBJ2-1; D is uncertain. Germline CDR1 SGHAT, CDR2 FQNNGV. The CDR3 is 15 amino acids. The V and J ends lost 5 bases and 5 bases respectively, with 16 bases between them. The CDR3 protein is CASSALVGRNNEQFF. The CDR3 DNA sequence: TGTGCCAGCAGCGCATTAGTGGGCAGAAACAATGAGCAGTTCTTC.

This clone occurred a few times. The chain is built from TRBV7-8 and TRBJ1-5; D is uncertain. Germline V CDR1 and CDR2: SGHVS, FQNEAQ. Trimming cost V 4 bases and J 5 bases, with 9 bases left between them. The CDR3 contains 13 residues. The CDR3 loop reads CASSSQEDQPQHF. The CDR3, as DNA: TGTGCCAGCAGCTCTCAGGAGGATCAGCCCCAGCATTTT.

The V gene is TRBV28, the J gene TRBJ2-1; 9 nucleotides line up with TRBD2. V was pared by 2 bases and J by 8 bases, with 7 bases of the junction left unmatched. This CDR3 is built from 15 residues. The germline V gene encodes CDR1 MDHEN and CDR2 SYDVKM. The CDR3 here is CASSLLAGGPYEQFF. DNA of the CDR3: TGTGCCAGCAGTTTACTGGCGGGAGGGCCCTATGAGCAGTTCTTC.

This sequence joins TRBV7-8 and TRBJ1-1; the match to TRBD1 covers 8 bases. The V gene end was trimmed by 5 bases and the J gene end by 2 bases; junction bases not matched to a gene: 7. Germline CDR1 and CDR2: SGHVS and FQNEAQ. The CDR3 runs 15 residues. In nucleotides, the CDR3 is TGTGCCAGCAGCCAAATAGACAGGGGAAACACTGAAGCTTTCTTT. This encodes CASSQIDRGNTEAFF.

There are a few counts of this clone. The chain combines TRBV28 with TRBJ1-2; D gene ambiguous. Per the germline V gene, CDR1 is MDHEN and CDR2 is SYDVKM. The CDR3 spans 13 residues. V lost 1 base to trimming and J lost 4 bases, with 7 bases between them. The CDR3 DNA follows: TGTGCCAGCAGTTTATCACCTAGCTATGGCTACACCTTC. Translation: CASSLSPSYGYTF.

V is TRBV19 and J is TRBJ1-4; D unclear. V lost 11 bases and J 8 bases, leaving 18 bases between the germline ends. CDR1 LNHDA and CDR2 SQIVND come from the germline V gene (reference sequence). The CDR3 extends over 13 amino acids. Written as DNA, the CDR3 is TGTGCCTCCCGGGGAGGGTTGGAGGAAAAACTGTTTTTT. This encodes CASRGGLEEKLFF.

The chain recombines TRBV9 with TRBJ2-2, with 13 bases fitting TRBD2. Germline V CDR1 and CDR2: SGDLS, YYNGEE. V dropped 3 bases and J dropped 2; count of bases not matched to a gene: 4. The CDR3 sequence is 17 residues long. The CDR3 loop reads CASSAWTSGGNTGELFF. As DNA, the CDR3 is TGTGCCAGCAGCGCTTGGACTAGCGGGGGCAACACCGGGGAGCTGTTTTTT.

The chain employs TRBV19 and TRBJ2-1; 9 nucleotides agree with TRBD2. CDR3 size: 15 residues. From germline, CDR1 is LNHDA and CDR2 SQIVND (reference sequence). V gave up 6 bases and J gave up 3 bases; unmatched junction bases: 6. Here the CDR3 DNA reads TGTGCCAGTAGCCCCCGCGGGGGGGACTACAATGAGCAGTTCTTC. It translates to CASSPRGGDYNEQFF.

The chain employs TRBV5-4 and TRBJ2-3, with 8 bases matching TRBD2. With V trimmed by 5 bases and J by 5 bases, 7 bases remained unmatched. In germline, CDR1 is SGHNT, CDR2 YYREEE (reference sequence). The CDR3 is 14 residues long. The CDR3 bases are TGTGCCAGCAGTTCGAGCGGGAGTCTAGATACGCAGTATTTT. Translation: CASSSSGSLDTQYF.

The chain links TRBV7-9 to TRBJ2-2; 7 nucleotides match TRBD1. V lost 4 bases to trimming and J lost 0 bases; unmatched junction nucleotides: 5. CDR3 length: 16 residues. CDR1 and CDR2 (germline): SEHNR, FQNEAQ (reference sequence). In DNA, the CDR3 is TGTGCCAGCAGCTCACAGGGGACCGCGAACACCGGGGAGCTGTTTTTT. As protein: CASSSQGTANTGELFF.

The rearrangement joins TRBV6-2 or TRBV6-3 to TRBJ2-3; 7 nucleotides align to TRBD1. The CDR3 is made up of 15 amino acids. CDR1 and CDR2 (germline): MNHEY, SVGEGT. With V trimmed by 5 bases and J by 6 bases, 11 bases remained unmatched. The DNA of the CDR3 is TGTGCCAGCAGTCTACAGGGGAGAAGTTGGGATACGCAGTATTTT. Translation: CASSLQGRSWDTQYF.

The V gene is TRBV5-1, the J gene TRBJ2-7; 11 bases match TRBD2. V gave up 4 bases and J gave up 7 bases; unmatched junction bases: 7. This CDR3 is 14 amino acids long. Germline values: CDR1 SGHRS, CDR2 YFSETQ. CDR3 sequence reads: CASSASGRFGEQYF. For the CDR3, the DNA is TGCGCCAGCAGCGCTAGCGGGAGGTTCGGGGAGCAGTACTTC.

This clone has just a few counts. The chain's CDR3 is CASSQGRGGWYGYTF. CDR3 DNA sequence: TGTGCCAGCAGCCAAGGCCGCGGGGGTTGGTATGGCTACACCTTC. The chain has TRBV3-1 (or the pseudogene TRBV3-2) and TRBJ1-2, with D maybe TRBD1 (5 bases). V was cut by 1 base and J by 5 bases, with 14 bases left in between. CDR3 length: 15 amino acids. The germline CDR1 and CDR2 sequences are LGHDT and YNNKEL (reference sequence).

This chain joins TRBV7-2 and TRBJ2-2, with TRBD2 as a possible D gene (6 bases). Per germline, CDR1 SGHTA and CDR2 FQGNSA. V dropped 5 bases and J dropped 0 bases, with 13 bases sitting between them. The CDR3 sequence is 16 residues long. This CDR3 reads CASSVVAGPNTGELFF. DNA of the CDR3: TGTGCCAGCAGCGTAGTGGCGGGGCCGAACACCGGGGAGCTGTTTTTT.

The chain joins TRBV4-2 to TRBJ1-3, with D perhaps matching TRBD1 (5 bases). The CDR3 has 15 residues. Trimming cost V 0 bases and J 0 bases, with 6 bases left between them. CDR1 and CDR2 from the germline V gene are LGHNA and YNFKEQ. The CDR3 region has the DNA TGTGCCAGCAGCCAAGACAGGGTCTCTGGAAACACCATATATTTT. Protein product: CASSQDRVSGNTIYF.

The chain recombines TRBV24-1 with TRBJ1-2, with TRBD1 matching 11 bases. V was pared by 4 bases and J by 7 bases, with 4 bases of the junction left unmatched. This CDR3 comprises 14 residues. Germline CDR1 is KGHDR and CDR2 is SFDVKD. Written as DNA, the CDR3 is TGTGCCACCAGTGACCCGGGACAGGGGGTTGGCTACACCTTC. Its translation is CATSDPGQGVGYTF.

The chain links TRBV11-2 to TRBJ2-3; a weak D match, TRBD2 (6 bases). Germline V gene sequence: CDR1 SGHAT, CDR2 FQNNGV. The CDR3 loop spans 15 amino acids. V was clipped by 3 bases and J by 3 bases, with 13 bases between them. In DNA form, the CDR3 reads TGTGCCAGCAGCTTGGAAACGGGAGTAACAGATACGCAGTATTTT. Protein product: CASSLETGVTDTQYF. The variable domain in full, with the rest retrieved from reference TRBV11-2 and TRBJ2-3, is EAGVAQSPRYKIIEKRQSVAFWCNPISGHATLYWYQQILGQGPKLLIQFQNNGVVDDSQLPKDRFSAERLKGVDSTLKIQPAKLEDSAVYLCASSLETGVTDTQYFGPGTRLTVL.

The chain uses TRBV6-2 or TRBV6-3 and TRBJ2-3; 7 bases agree with TRBD2. Germline V gene sequence: CDR1 MNHEY, CDR2 SVGEGT. Unmatched junction bases numbered 10, after V lost 5 bases and J lost 2 bases. The CDR3 sequence is 16 residues long. The chain's CDR3 is CASSNPSGGPTDTQYF. CDR3 in DNA: TGTGCCAGCAGTAACCCTAGCGGAGGACCCACAGATACGCAGTATTTT.

This rearrangement joins TRBV7-2 to TRBJ1-4; possibly TRBD1 for D (6 bases). CDR1 and CDR2 (germline): SGHTA, FQGNSA. The CDR3 consists of 15 residues. The germline V and J ends were trimmed by 2 bases and 4 bases, with 11 bases remaining between them. CDR3 protein: CASSLSRGSNEKLFF. DNA for the CDR3: TGTGCCAGCAGCTTAAGCAGGGGCAGTAATGAAAAACTGTTTTTT.

The chain carries TRBV6-5 and TRBJ2-1; 10 bases map to TRBD2. The CDR3 totals 15 residues. J gave up 6 bases and V 2 bases, and 4 bases lay outside the gene matches. The germline V gene has CDR1 MNHEY and CDR2 SVGAGI. DNA for the CDR3: TGTGCCAGCAGTTACAGGACTAGCGGCTCCAATGAGCAGTTCTTC. It yields the protein CASSYRTSGSNEQFF.

This clone was observed once. The chain carries TRBV11-3 and TRBJ1-4; D is ambiguous. The CDR3 runs to 13 residues. Between the trimmed V and J ends, which lost 2 bases and 10 bases, there was a span of 11 bases. From germline, CDR1 is SGHNT and CDR2 YENEEA. CDR3 residues: CASSLTGGGKLFF. The DNA for the CDR3 is TGTGCCAGCAGCTTAACGGGAGGCGGAAAACTGTTTTTT.

This clone has only a few counts. The chain uses TRBV7-3 and TRBJ2-1; the match to TRBD1 covers 9 bases. The CDR3 runs 15 residues. CDR1 and CDR2 from the germline V gene are SGHTA and FQGTGA. The V gene end was trimmed by 6 bases and the J gene end by 4 bases; junction bases not matched to a gene: 7. CDR3 DNA: TGTGCCAGCAGTCCCGACAGGGGGGAATACAATGAGCAGTTCTTC. Translation: CASSPDRGEYNEQFF.